This T cell receptor beta chain originates from a study of blood T cell repertoires in COVID-19. Enrolment of Seattle patients took place during active infection, and they were followed longitudinally. This CDR3 has 14 amino acids. V gave up 0 bases and J gave up 8 bases, with 14 bases separating them. Germline values: CDR1 SGHNT, CDR2 YYREEE (reference sequence). Method: immunoSEQ multiplex PCR; TCRdb's copy keeps in-frame clones and lacks some. The sample has about 88,000 clones; about nine tenths are singletons. The rearrangement uses TRBV5-4 and TRBJ1-2; D ambiguous. This receptor was obtained from a man aged 18 to 29 with COVID-19, enrolled during active disease. The source material was peripheral blood. The CDR3 reads CASSLGPGLEGYTF. The CDR3 DNA follows: TGTGCCAGCAGCTTGGGCCCAGGATTGGAAGGCTACACCTTC. Combining the CDR3 with reference TRBV5-4 and TRBJ1-2 gives the whole variable domain ETGVTQSPTHLIKTRGQQVTLRCSSQSGHNTVSWYQQALGQGPQFIFQYYREEENGRGNFPPRFSGLQFPNYSSELNVNALELDDSALYLCASSLGPGLEGYTFGSGTRLTVV.